This entry lists 2 T cell receptor beta chains sequenced from one sample in a study of cytomegalovirus exposure and HLA in healthy donors. Sequencing used immunoSEQ multiplex PCR; TCRdb keeps in-frame clones, though not all of them. The table lists about 120,000 clones, about 84% of them singletons. Sequencing was carried out using PBMCs. Receptors were obtained from a woman in her 30s in good health and CMV-seronegative.

The chain couples TRBV4-1 to TRBJ1-1; perhaps TRBD1 as D (6 bases). The CDR3 loop spans 21 amino acids. The V end lost 2 bases, the J end lost 2 bases, and 30 bases lay between the germline ends. Germline CDR1 reads MGHRA; CDR2 reads YSYEKL. This chain's CDR3 is CASSQRSTVQGTRGPNTEAFF. In DNA form, the CDR3 reads TGCGCCAGCAGCCAAAGATCCACCGTACAGGGAACGAGGGGTCCAAACACTGAAGCTTTCTTT.

The rearrangement joins TRBV5-6 to TRBJ2-3, with 10 bases fitting TRBD1. This CDR3 is built from 17 residues. Germline V gene lookup returns CDR1 SGHDT and CDR2 YYEEEE. V shed 0 bases and J 3 bases; nucleotides not matched to a gene: 7. The CDR3 bases are TGTGCCAGCAGCTTGGAAATAACGGGACAGGGGACAGATACGCAGTATTTT. Its translation is CASSLEITGQGTDTQYF.